Listed below are T cell receptor beta chains from one sample, sequenced in a study of T-cell reconstitution after alpha-beta-depleted transplantation in children. TCRdb itself ran the PCR reads through MiXCR, one entry per CDR3 protein. The table shows 700,000 to 950,000 distinct CDR3 sequences, with roughly 15% occurring only once. Sequences were derived from PBMCs, mostly from graft donor cells, sampled 360 days after TCRalphabeta/CD19-depleted stem cell transplant. All receptors derive from a male patient between 5 and 17 years old who had a stem cell transplant for acute lymphoblastic leukemia, so the T cells may come from the graft donor. CDR3s include the opening cysteine and the closing phenylalanine or tryptophan. The order of the fields is clone size, J gene, V gene, CDR3 protein. Only some rows state a clone size, as once, few, many or a class for expanded clones.

>few|TRBJ1-4|TRBV5-1
CASSFRTGDEKLFF
>.|TRBJ2-5|TRBV12-3/TRBV12-4
CASSLIRGIETQYF
>.|TRBJ2-5|TRBV7-7
CASSLGPGPQETQYF
>many|TRBJ2-1|TRBV3-1
CASSQVRATRSSYNEQFF
>once|TRBJ1-4|TRBV30
CAWSEGDSTNEKLFF
>many|TRBJ2-7|TRBV2
CASSNYEQYF
>.|TRBJ2-3|TRBV5-6
CASSLLTVDSDTQYF
>.|TRBJ2-5|TRBV4-1
CASSLQALAGRQETQYF
>few|TRBJ1-3|TRBV6-2/TRBV6-3
CASSYRVGQSLIYRSGNTIYF
>few|TRBJ1-1|TRBV5-1
CASSFFPQVETEAFF
>.|TRBJ1-2|TRBV7-6
CASSLGGGSF
>few|TRBJ2-1|TRBV10-3
CAIRRLAENEQFF
>few|TRBJ1-2|TRBV12-5
CASGATPGDYGYTF
>.|TRBJ2-1|TRBV29-1
CSVGGLAGVHNEQFF
>few|TRBJ1-2|TRBV5-1
CASSSEIVPGRKYGYTF
>.|TRBJ2-1|TRBV21-1
CASTGGGPSDEQFF
>few|TRBJ2-7|TRBV5-1
CASSLGRQRGHEQYF
>.|TRBJ2-7|TRBV7-9
CASSFLSGGGYEQYF
>.|TRBJ2-7|TRBV15
CATIMSGRPYEQYF
>.|TRBJ2-1|TRBV14
CASSLQDRQFF
>few|TRBJ2-7|TRBV9
CASSVVGGRGYEQYF
>many|TRBJ2-7|TRBV9
CASSLTGGPSYEQYF
>few|TRBJ2-1|TRBV19
CASSIRQYNEQFF
>.|TRBJ2-7|TRBV20-1
CSAHSIAASGQPAEQYF
>many|TRBJ1-2|TRBV29-1
CGDREWNYGYTF
>.|TRBJ2-5|TRBV20-1
CSARAYQETQYF
>.|TRBJ2-5|TRBV27
CASSFPPGQLSQETQYF
>.|TRBJ1-1|TRBV6-2/TRBV6-3
CASNSARRGTEAFF
>.|TRBJ2-3|TRBV13
CASSYTGLNTQYF
>.|TRBJ2-7|TRBV4-1
CASSHFPVRTSSYEQYF
>.|TRBJ1-5|TRBV2
CASKVRDSNNQPQHF
>.|TRBJ2-7|TRBV18
CASSLRQGGSSYEQYF
>.|TRBJ2-6|TRBV13
CASSPGQGLALISGANVLTF
>.|TRBJ2-5|TRBV6-2/TRBV6-3
CASSIRGRETQYF
>.|TRBJ2-5|TRBV6-2/TRBV6-3
CASTPGQGLTQYF
>few|TRBJ2-7|TRBV29-1
CSVEEGLADSYEQYF
>.|TRBJ2-6|TRBV7-7
CASSSRSEYSGANVLTF
>.|TRBJ2-3|TRBV18
CASSRIVDTQYF
>few|TRBJ2-1|TRBV4-1
CASSHLSPPPTYNEQFF
>many|TRBJ2-7|TRBV18
CASSPPSGGYEQYF
>.|TRBJ2-7|TRBV10-3
CAISIPTARSEQYF
>.|TRBJ2-1|TRBV11-2
CASRSNRGRSYNEQFF
>few|TRBJ2-7|TRBV15
CATSRGTSRKYEQYF
>many|TRBJ2-7|TRBV5-1
CASSLQGGPYEQYF
>few|TRBJ2-7|TRBV11-2
CASSLDFTGQLYYEQYF
>.|TRBJ1-1|TRBV20-1
CSARSAGQGIEAFF
>few|TRBJ1-1|TRBV7-9
CASSRADTEAFF
>.|TRBJ2-1|TRBV29-1
CSVGGDRRFDEQFF
>.|TRBJ2-3|TRBV5-4
CASSYGTSGGGPDTQYF
>.|TRBJ2-7|TRBV4-2
CASGPLDRPRYEQYF
>few|TRBJ2-4|TRBV19
CASSIVGTGRNIQYF
>.|TRBJ2-3|TRBV19
CASSKTGFEGTQYF
>few|TRBJ1-1|TRBV12-3/TRBV12-4
CASSLPGRGTEAFF